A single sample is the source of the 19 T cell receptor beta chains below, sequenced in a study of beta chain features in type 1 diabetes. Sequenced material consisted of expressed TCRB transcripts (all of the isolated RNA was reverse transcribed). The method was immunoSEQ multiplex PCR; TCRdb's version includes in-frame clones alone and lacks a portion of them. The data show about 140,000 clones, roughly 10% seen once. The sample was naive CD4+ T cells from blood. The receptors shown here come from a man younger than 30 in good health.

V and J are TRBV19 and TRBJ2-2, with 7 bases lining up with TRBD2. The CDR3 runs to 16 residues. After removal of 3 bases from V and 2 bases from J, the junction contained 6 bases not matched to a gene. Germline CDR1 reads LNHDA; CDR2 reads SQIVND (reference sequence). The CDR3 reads CASSMLRGGNTGELFF. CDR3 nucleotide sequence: TGTGCCAGTAGTATGTTGCGCGGGGGAAACACCGGGGAGCTGTTTTTT.

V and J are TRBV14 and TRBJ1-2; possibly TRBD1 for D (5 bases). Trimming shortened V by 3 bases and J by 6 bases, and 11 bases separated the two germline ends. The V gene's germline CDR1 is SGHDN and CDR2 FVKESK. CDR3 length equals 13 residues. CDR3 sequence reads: CASSQFRVDGYTF. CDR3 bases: TGTGCCAGCAGCCAGTTCAGGGTCGATGGCTACACCTTC.

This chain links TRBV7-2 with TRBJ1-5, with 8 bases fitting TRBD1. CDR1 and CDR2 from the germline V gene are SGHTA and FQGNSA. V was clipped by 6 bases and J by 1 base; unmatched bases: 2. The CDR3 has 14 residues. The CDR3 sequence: CASRQGGSNQPQHF. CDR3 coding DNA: TGTGCCAGCAGACAGGGGGGCAGCAATCAGCCCCAGCATTTT. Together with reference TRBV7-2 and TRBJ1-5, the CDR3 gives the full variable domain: GAGVSQSPSNKVTEKGKDVELRCDPISGHTALYWYRQSLGQGLEFLIYFQGNSAPDKSGLPSDRFSAERTGGSVSTLTIQRTQQEDSAVYLCASRQGGSNQPQHFGDGTRLSIL.

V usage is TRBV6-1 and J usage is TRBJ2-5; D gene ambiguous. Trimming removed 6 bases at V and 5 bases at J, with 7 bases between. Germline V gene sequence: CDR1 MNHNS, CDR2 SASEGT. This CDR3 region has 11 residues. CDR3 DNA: TGTGCCAGCAGGCTTAGCGAGACCCAGTACTTC. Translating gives CASRLSETQYF.

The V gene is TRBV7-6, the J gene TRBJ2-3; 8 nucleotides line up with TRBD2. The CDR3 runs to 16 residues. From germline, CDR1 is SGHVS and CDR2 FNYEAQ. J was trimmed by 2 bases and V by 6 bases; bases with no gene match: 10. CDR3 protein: CASSLRGGRFTDTQYF. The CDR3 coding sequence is TGTGCCAGCAGTCTTCGGGGGGGCCGATTCACAGATACGCAGTATTTT.

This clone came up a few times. The CDR3 DNA sequence: TGTGCCAGCAGCGTAATCCCCCCCGGTGAAGCTAATTCCTACGAGCAGTACTTC. Its translation is CASSVIPPGEANSYEQYF. This chain links TRBV9 with TRBJ2-5; D not certain. The J call is in doubt because the DNA end fits TRBJ2-7 better. Germline V gives CDR1 SGDLS, CDR2 YYNGEE. The CDR3 sequence is 18 residues long.

DNA for the CDR3: TGTGCCAGCAGCCCTACAGGAAGGGGCCAGCCCCAGCATTTT. Residues: CASSPTGRGQPQHF. This sequence joins TRBV14 and TRBJ1-5; D might be TRBD1 (5 bases). With 4 bases removed from V and 7 bases from J, the gap between germline ends came to 14 bases. The germline V gene encodes CDR1 SGHDN and CDR2 FVKESK. The CDR3 runs to 14 residues.

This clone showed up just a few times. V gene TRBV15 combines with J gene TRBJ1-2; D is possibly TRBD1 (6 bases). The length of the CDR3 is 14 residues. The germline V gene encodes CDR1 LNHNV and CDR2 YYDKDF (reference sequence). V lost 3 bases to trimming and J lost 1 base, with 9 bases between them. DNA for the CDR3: TGTGCCACCAGCAGGGGGGCTGGTAACTATGGCTACACCTTC. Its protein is CATSRGAGNYGYTF.

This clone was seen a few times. In nucleotides, the CDR3 is TGTGCCAGCAGTAGCCAGACTAGCGGGGACGAGACCCAGTACTTC. Amino acids: CASSSQTSGDETQYF. V usage is TRBV6-5 and J usage is TRBJ2-5; the match to TRBD2 covers 11 bases. CDR1 is MNHEY, CDR2 SVGAGI, per germline. The junction had 7 bases not matched to a gene; V was cut back by 5 bases and J by 5 bases. The CDR3 length is 15 residues.

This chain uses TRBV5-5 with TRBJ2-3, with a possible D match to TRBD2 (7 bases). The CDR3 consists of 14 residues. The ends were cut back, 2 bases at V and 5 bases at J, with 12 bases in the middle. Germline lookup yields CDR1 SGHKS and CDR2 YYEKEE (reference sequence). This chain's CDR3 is CASSLGGAQDTQYF. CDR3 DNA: TGTGCCAGCAGCTTAGGGGGGGCCCAAGATACGCAGTATTTT.

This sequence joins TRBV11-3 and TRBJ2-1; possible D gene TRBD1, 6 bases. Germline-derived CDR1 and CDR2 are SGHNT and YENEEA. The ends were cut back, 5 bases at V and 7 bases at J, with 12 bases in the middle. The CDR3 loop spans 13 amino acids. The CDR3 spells CASSPGVRNEQFF. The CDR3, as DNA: TGTGCCAGCAGCCCAGGGGTGAGGAATGAGCAGTTCTTC.

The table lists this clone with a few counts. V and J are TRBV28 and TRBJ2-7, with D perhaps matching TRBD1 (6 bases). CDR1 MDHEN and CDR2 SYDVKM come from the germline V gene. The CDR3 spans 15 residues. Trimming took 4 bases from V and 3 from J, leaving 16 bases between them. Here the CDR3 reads CASSSRGKGGYEQYF. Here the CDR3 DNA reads TGTGCCAGCAGTTCCAGGGGAAAAGGGGGCTACGAGCAGTACTTC.

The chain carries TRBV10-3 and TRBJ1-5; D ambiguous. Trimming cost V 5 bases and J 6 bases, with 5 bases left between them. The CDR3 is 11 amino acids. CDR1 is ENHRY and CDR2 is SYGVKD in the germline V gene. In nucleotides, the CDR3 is TGTGCCATCAGTCCTGTTCAGCCCCAGCATTTT. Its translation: CAISPVQPQHF.

The CDR3 coding sequence is TGTGCCAGCAGCTCCGGGGTGTGGGAGACCCAGTACTTC. It specifies CASSSGVWETQYF. The chain recombines TRBV7-2 with TRBJ2-5, with a tentative D call TRBD2 (5 bases). Trimming pared 4 bases from V and 5 bases from J, leaving 11 bases between. Germline values: CDR1 SGHTA, CDR2 FQGNSA. The CDR3 spans 13 residues.

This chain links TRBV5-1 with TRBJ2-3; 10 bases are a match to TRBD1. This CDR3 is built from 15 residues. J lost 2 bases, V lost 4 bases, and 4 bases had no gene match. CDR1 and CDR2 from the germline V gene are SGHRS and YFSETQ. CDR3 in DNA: TGCGCCAGCAGCCCGGGACAGGGGATCACAGATACGCAGTATTTT. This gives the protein CASSPGQGITDTQYF. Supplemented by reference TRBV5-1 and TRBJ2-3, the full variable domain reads KAGVTQTPRYLIKTRGQQVTLSCSPISGHRSVSWYQQTPGQGLQFLFEYFSETQRNKGNFPGRFSGRQFSNSRSEMNVSTLELGDSALYLCASSPGQGITDTQYFGPGTRLTVL.

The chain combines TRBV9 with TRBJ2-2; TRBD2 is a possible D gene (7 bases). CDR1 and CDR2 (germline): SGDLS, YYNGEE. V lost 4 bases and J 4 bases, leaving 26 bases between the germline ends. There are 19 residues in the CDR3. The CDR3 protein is CASSSREGGIRRGTGELFF. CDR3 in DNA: TGTGCCAGCAGCAGTCGTGAGGGGGGGATTAGGCGAGGCACCGGGGAGCTGTTTTTT.

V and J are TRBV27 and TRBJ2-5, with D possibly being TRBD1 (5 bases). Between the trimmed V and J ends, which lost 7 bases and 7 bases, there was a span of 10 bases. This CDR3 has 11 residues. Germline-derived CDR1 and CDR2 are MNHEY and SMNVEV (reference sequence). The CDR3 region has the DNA TGTGCCAGCATGCAGGGTGGGACCCAGTACTTC. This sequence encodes CASMQGGTQYF.

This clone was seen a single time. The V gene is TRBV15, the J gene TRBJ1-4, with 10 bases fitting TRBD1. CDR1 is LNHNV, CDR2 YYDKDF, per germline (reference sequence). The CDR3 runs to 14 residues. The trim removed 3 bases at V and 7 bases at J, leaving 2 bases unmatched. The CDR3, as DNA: TGTGCCACCAGCAGGGGACAGGGGAGTGAAAAACTGTTTTTT. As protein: CATSRGQGSEKLFF.

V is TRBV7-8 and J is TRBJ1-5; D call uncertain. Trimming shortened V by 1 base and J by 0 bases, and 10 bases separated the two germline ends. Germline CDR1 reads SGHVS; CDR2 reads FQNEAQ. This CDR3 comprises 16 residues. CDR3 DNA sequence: TGTGCCAGCAGCTTAGTAAGCGGATTTAGCAATCAGCCCCAGCATTTT. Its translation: CASSLVSGFSNQPQHF.